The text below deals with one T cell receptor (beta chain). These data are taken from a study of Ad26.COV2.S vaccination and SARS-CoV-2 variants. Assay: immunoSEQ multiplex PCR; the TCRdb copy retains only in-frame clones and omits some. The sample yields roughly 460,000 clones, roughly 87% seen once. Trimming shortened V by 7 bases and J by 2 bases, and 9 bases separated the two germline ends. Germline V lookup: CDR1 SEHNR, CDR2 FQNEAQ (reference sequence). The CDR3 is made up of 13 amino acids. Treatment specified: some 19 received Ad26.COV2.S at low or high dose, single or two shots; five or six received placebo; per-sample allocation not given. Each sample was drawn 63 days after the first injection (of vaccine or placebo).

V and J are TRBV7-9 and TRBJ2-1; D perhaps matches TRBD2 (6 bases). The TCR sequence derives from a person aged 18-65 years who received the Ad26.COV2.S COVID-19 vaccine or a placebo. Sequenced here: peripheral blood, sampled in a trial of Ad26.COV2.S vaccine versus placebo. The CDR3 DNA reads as TGTGCCAGCATTGGGGGGACCTACAATGAGCAGTTCTTC. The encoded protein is CASIGGTYNEQFF.